Listed here is a single TCR beta chain. The antigen remains unidentified. Extraction drew RNA from duplicate vials of approximately 150,000 sorted CD8+ T cells for each subset. UMI-labeled 5' RACE produced the TCR beta libraries. TCRdb processed the 5' RACE reads again and assigns one entry to each CDR3 protein, with no DNA. The sample includes 10,000 to 14,000 distinct CDR3 sequences. These data are taken from a study of human CD8 memory T cell subsets. Study-level results: Stem-like memory T cell repertoires overlapped minimally with precursor exhausted T cell repertoires. It was suggested by Chao1 estimates that stem-like memory T cells were more diverse than precursor exhausted T cells.

Looked up from germline, CDR1 is MNHEY and CDR2 is SMNVEV (reference sequence). The CDR3 length is 13 residues. What was sequenced was CD8+ T cells from PBMCs. The V gene is TRBV27, the J gene TRBJ2-5; the D gene TCRdb calls, TRBD1, cannot be checked with no DNA. This clonotype originated in a human donor in good health. CDR3 residues: CASQLQGSETQYF.